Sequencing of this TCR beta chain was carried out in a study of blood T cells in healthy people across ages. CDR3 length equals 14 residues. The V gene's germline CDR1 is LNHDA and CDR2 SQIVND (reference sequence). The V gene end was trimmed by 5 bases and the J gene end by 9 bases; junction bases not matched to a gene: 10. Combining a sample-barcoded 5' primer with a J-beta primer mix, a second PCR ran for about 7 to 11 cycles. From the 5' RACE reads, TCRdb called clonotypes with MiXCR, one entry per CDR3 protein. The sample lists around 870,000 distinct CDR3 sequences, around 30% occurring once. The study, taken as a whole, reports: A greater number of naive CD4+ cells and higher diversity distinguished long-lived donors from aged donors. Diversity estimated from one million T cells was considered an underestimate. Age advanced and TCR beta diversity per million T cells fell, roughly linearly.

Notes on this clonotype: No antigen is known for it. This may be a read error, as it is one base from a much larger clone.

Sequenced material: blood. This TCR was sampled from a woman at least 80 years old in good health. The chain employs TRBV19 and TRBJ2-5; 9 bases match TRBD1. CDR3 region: CASSWDRAGEAQYF. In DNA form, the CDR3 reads TGTGCCAGTAGTTGGGACAGGGCAGGGGAGGCCCAGTACTTC.